This passage covers 11 T cell receptor beta chains from one sample sequenced in a study of OX40 agonist ivuxolimab in advanced cancers. The protocol was immunoSEQ multiplex PCR, while the TCRdb copy is restricted to in-frame clones and leaves out a portion. The sample lists some 34,000 clones, more than 75% occurring once. The sequencing here drew on CD4+ or CD8+ T cells sorted from blood, taken in a trial of the OX40 agonist ivuxolimab. The receptors stem from an adult with an advanced solid tumor such as melanoma, head and neck, liver or kidney cancer.

The chain uses TRBV28 and TRBJ2-6; 7 nucleotides line up with TRBD2. The CDR3 runs 20 residues. V lost 2 bases and J lost 0; bases outside the gene matches: 13. The germline CDR1 and CDR2 sequences are MDHEN and SYDVKM. The DNA of the CDR3 is TGTGCCAGCAGTTTAAATGGGGAGGGCCTACGGTCCTCTGGGGCCAACGTCCTGACTTTC. Protein: CASSLNGEGLRSSGANVLTF. Filled out from reference TRBV28 and TRBJ2-6, the complete variable domain reads DVKVTQSSRYLVKRTGEKVFLECVQDMDHENMFWYRQDPGLGLRLIYFSYDVKMKEKGDIPEGYSVSREKKERFSLILESASTNQTSMYLCASSLNGEGLRSSGANVLTFGAGSRLTVL.

The gene calls are TRBV5-4 and TRBJ2-2, with TRBD1 as a possible D gene (6 bases). V was trimmed by 4 bases and J by 0 bases, leaving 13 bases between them. Germline CDR1 and CDR2: SGHNT and YYREEE (reference sequence). The CDR3 runs 16 residues. CDR3 DNA sequence: TGTGCCAGCAGCCCCGTTGGGACAACGAACACCGGGGAGCTGTTTTTT. Translated: CASSPVGTTNTGELFF.

This clone was counted a single time. This sequence joins TRBV7-9 and TRBJ2-3; 11 bases agree with TRBD2. CDR1 is SEHNR and CDR2 is FQNEAQ in the germline V gene (reference sequence). The ends lost 4 bases at V and 5 bases at J; junction bases unmatched: 8. The CDR3 runs 16 residues. Here the CDR3 reads CASSSDSGRAKDTQYF. The CDR3, as DNA: TGTGCCAGCAGCTCCGATAGCGGGAGGGCGAAAGATACGCAGTATTTT.

The rearrangement links TRBV6-5 to TRBJ1-1, with 10 bases matching TRBD1. V trimming: 4 bases; J trimming: 0 bases; junction bases outside the gene matches: 5. The CDR3 covers 16 residues. Germline V gene sequence: CDR1 MNHEY, CDR2 SVGAGI. In nucleotides, the CDR3 is TGTGCCAGCAGTTTATCCGGGACAGGGGTGAACACTGAAGCTTTCTTT. It specifies CASSLSGTGVNTEAFF.

The chain joins TRBV9 to TRBJ2-1; 8 nucleotides align to TRBD2. The CDR3 has 15 amino acids. J lost 8 bases, V lost 0 bases, and 7 bases had no gene match. Germline CDR1 and CDR2: SGDLS and YYNGEE. The CDR3 sequence is CASSVVSSGLHEQFF. The CDR3 DNA follows: TGTGCCAGCAGCGTAGTGTCTAGCGGGTTACATGAGCAGTTCTTC.

This chain uses TRBV7-8 with TRBJ2-7; 7 positions agree with TRBD2. CDR3 length: 15 amino acids. Looked up from germline, CDR1 is SGHVS and CDR2 is FQNEAQ. Germline trimming cut 1 base from V and 3 bases from J; bases unmatched to any gene: 6. The CDR3 region has the DNA TGTGCCAGCAGCTTAGAGGCAGGCGGGAGCTACGAGCAGTACTTC. It yields the protein CASSLEAGGSYEQYF.

The chain is built from TRBV27 and TRBJ1-1; unclear D gene. The germline V gene has CDR1 MNHEY and CDR2 SMNVEV (reference sequence). The V gene lost 6 bases and the J gene lost 1 base, with 15 bases spanning the gap. CDR3 length: 15 residues. CDR3 coding DNA: TGTGCCAGCAGCCCAACAACATGGGCGAACACTGAAGCTTTCTTT. This translates into CASSPTTWANTEAFF.

This clone was observed once. The rearrangement uses TRBV11-2 and TRBJ2-7, with 7 bases fitting TRBD2. CDR1 and CDR2 from the germline V gene are SGHAT and FQNNGV. This CDR3 is 17 amino acids long. The V and J ends lost 1 base and 1 base, in that order; junction bases with no gene match: 10. CDR3 DNA: TGTGCCAGCAGCTTAGGACGGGGAGGGCTCCTTTCCTACGAGCAGTACTTC. Residues: CASSLGRGGLLSYEQYF.

The rearrangement links TRBV6-6 to TRBJ1-1; D is ambiguous. The V gene lost 6 bases and the J gene lost 0 bases, with 11 bases spanning the gap. Germline V lookup: CDR1 MNHNY, CDR2 SVGAGI (reference sequence). The CDR3 runs to 14 residues. The CDR3, as DNA: TGTGCCAGCAGCCCAGGAGGAATGAACACTGAAGCTTTCTTT. It encodes CASSPGGMNTEAFF.

The CDR3 coding sequence is TGTGCCAGCAGTTTAATGAGCACAGATACGCAGTATTTT. The encoded protein is CASSLMSTDTQYF. V usage is TRBV27 and J usage is TRBJ2-3; D unclear. CDR1 and CDR2 (germline): MNHEY, SMNVEV (reference sequence). The CDR3 consists of 13 residues. V shed 2 bases and J shed 0 bases, with 3 bases lying between them.

This chain links TRBV7-2 with TRBJ1-2; maybe TRBD1 (5 bases). The CDR3 loop spans 13 amino acids. CDR1 is SGHTA, CDR2 FQGNSA, per germline. The V end lost 0 bases, the J end lost 6 bases, and 8 bases lay between the germline ends. The CDR3 sequence is CASSLAAGNGYTF. For the CDR3, the DNA is TGTGCCAGCAGCTTAGCGGCAGGGAATGGCTACACCTTC. Filled out from reference TRBV7-2 and TRBJ1-2, the complete variable domain reads GAGVSQSPSNKVTEKGKDVELRCDPISGHTALYWYRQSLGQGLEFLIYFQGNSAPDKSGLPSDRFSAERTGGSVSTLTIQRTQQEDSAVYLCASSLAAGNGYTFGSGTRLTVV.